This T cell receptor (beta chain) was found in a study of T cells in Graves' hyperthyroidism and ophthalmopathy. This clonotype occurred a few times. CDR1 and CDR2 from the germline V gene are DFQATT and SNEGSKA (reference sequence). Trimming cost V 5 bases and J 7 bases, with 14 bases left between them. The CDR3 is 13 amino acids. The investigators amplified TCR beta CDR3 regions from RNA transcripts. A first-round RT-PCR of the TCR CDR3 used the HTBI primer set. TCRdb used MiXCR to reprocess the multiplex PCR reads, holding one entry per CDR3 protein. Of about 500,000 distinct CDR3 sequences in the sample, 16% are singletons; the top ten hold 15% to 20%.

Sequencing was done on a sample of blood. V and J are TRBV20-1 and TRBJ1-4; D might be TRBD1 (6 bases). This sequence originates from a woman between 18 and 29 years old with Graves' hyperthyroidism. The CDR3 region is CSAQGQSGEKLFF. In nucleotides, the CDR3 is TGCAGTGCTCAAGGACAGTCTGGTGAAAAACTGTTTTTT.